This T cell receptor (beta chain) was captured by sequencing in a study of cytomegalovirus exposure and HLA in healthy donors. This CDR3 is 13 amino acids long. Germline V CDR1 and CDR2: SGDLS, YYNGEE. V lost 5 bases and J lost 6; bases outside the gene matches: 5. The primer mix had 60 Vbeta and 13 Jbeta primers. Produced via immunoSEQ multiplex PCR; TCRdb's table is partial and in-frame only. The sample holds about 160,000 clones, roughly 85% seen once. Sequencing was carried out using PBMCs. The chain recombines TRBV9 with TRBJ2-7; 10 nucleotides match TRBD2. This TCR was recovered from a man aged 40-50 years in good health and CMV-seronegative. This CDR3 reads CASSLAGDGEQYF. The CDR3, as DNA: TGTGCCAGCAGTCTAGCGGGAGATGGCGAGCAGTACTTC.